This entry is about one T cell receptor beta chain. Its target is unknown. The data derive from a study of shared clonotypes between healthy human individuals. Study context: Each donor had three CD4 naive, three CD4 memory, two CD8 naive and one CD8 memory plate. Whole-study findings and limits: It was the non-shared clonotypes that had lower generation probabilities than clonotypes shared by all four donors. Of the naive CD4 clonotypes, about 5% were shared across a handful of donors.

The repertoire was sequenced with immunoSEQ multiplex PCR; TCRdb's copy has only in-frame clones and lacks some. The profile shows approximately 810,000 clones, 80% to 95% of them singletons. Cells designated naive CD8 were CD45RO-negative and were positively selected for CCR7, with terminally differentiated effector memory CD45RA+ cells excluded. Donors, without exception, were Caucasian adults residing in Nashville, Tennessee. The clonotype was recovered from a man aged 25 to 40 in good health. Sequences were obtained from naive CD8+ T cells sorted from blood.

The DNA of the CDR3 is TGTGCCAGCAGTTTAGAGGGGGGAGGCACCTACAATGAGCAGTTCTTC. This sequence encodes CASSLEGGGTYNEQFF. The V gene is TRBV27, the J gene TRBJ2-1; D possibly uses TRBD1 or TRBD2 (6 bases each). The CDR3 loop spans 16 amino acids. CDR1 and CDR2 (germline): MNHEY, SMNVEV (reference sequence). V was shortened by 2 bases and J by 2 bases, with 13 bases between the two germline ends.